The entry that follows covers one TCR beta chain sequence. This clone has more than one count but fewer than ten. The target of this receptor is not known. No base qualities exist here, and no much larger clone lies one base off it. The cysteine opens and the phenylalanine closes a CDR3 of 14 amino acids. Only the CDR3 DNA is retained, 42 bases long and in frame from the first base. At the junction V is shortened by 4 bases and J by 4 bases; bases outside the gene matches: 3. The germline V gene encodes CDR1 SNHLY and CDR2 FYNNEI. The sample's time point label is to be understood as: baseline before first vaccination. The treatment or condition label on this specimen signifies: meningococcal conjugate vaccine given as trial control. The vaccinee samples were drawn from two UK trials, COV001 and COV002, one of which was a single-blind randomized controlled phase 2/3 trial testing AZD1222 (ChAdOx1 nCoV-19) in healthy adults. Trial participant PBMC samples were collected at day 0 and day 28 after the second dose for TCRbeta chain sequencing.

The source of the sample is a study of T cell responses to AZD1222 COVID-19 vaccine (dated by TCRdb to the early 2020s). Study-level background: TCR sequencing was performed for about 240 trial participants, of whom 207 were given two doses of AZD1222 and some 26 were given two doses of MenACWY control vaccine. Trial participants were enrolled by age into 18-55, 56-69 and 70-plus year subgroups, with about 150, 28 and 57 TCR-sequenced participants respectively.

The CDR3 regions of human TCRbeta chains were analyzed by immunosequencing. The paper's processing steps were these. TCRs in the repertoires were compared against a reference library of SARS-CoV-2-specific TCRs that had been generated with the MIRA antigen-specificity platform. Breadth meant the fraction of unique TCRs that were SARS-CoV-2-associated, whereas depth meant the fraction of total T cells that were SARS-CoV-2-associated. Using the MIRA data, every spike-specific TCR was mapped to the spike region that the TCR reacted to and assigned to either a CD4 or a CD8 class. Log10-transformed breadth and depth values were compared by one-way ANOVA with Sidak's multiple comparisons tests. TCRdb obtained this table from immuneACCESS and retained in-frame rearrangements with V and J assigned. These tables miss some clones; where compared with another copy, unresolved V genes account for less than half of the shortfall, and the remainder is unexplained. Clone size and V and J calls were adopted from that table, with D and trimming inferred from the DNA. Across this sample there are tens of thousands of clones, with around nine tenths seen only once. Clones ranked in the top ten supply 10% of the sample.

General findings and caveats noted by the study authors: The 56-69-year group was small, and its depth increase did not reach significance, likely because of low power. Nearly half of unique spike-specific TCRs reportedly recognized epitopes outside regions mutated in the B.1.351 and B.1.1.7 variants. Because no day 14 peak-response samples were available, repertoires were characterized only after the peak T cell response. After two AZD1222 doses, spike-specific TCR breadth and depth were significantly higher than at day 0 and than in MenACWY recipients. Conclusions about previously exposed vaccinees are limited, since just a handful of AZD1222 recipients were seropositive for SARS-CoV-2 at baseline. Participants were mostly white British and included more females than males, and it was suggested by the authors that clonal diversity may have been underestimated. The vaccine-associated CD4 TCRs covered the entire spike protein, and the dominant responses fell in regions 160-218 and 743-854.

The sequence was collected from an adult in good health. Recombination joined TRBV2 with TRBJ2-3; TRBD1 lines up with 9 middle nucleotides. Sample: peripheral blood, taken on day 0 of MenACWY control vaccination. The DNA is TGTGCCAGCAGTGGGACAGGGGCTGCAGATACGCAGTATTTT. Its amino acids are CASSGTGAADTQYF.